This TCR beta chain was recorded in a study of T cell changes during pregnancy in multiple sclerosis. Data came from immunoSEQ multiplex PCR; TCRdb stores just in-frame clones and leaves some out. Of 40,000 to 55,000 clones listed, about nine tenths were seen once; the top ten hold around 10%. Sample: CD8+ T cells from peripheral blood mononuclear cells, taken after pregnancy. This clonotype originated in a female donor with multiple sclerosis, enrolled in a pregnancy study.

The CDR3 region is CASSKGQLRGIENYGYTF. The DNA of the CDR3 is TGTGCCAGCAGCAAAGGGCAGCTTAGGGGGATCGAGAACTATGGCTACACCTTC. The rearrangement joins TRBV21-1 to TRBJ1-2; the table's D call, TRBD1, has no DNA check behind it. TRBV21-1 is noted as a pseudogene. The CDR3 extends over 18 amino acids.